Listed here are 13 T cell receptor beta chains from one sample, sequenced in a study of T cell responses to AZD1222 COVID-19 vaccine. The assay was immunoSEQ multiplex PCR, and TCRdb's table has in-frame clones only and misses some. The data hold about 190,000 clones, with about 94% observed a single time. The specimen comprised peripheral blood, sampled on day 0 of AZD1222 vaccination. The receptors here all came from an adult in good health.

This chain connects TRBV28 to TRBJ2-1; 10 positions match TRBD2. From germline, CDR1 is MDHEN and CDR2 SYDVKM. V was clipped by 2 bases and J by 0 bases; unmatched bases: 4. This CDR3 is 17 amino acids long. The CDR3 is CASSLRASGSSYNEQFF. CDR3 nucleotide sequence: TGTGCCAGCAGTTTACGGGCTAGCGGGAGCTCCTACAATGAGCAGTTCTTC.

The chain has TRBV6-5 and TRBJ2-1; 13 nucleotides agree with TRBD2. Trimming cost V 6 bases and J 9 bases; bases outside gene matches: 5. Germline CDR1 reads MNHEY; CDR2 reads SVGAGI. This CDR3 region has 14 residues. The CDR3 DNA reads as TGTGCCAGCAGGCGGACTAGCGGGGGTTCTGAGCAGTTCTTC. Translation gives CASRRTSGGSEQFF.

The chain is built from TRBV18 and TRBJ2-1; D might be TRBD2 (5 bases). The CDR3 extends over 13 amino acids. Germline-derived CDR1 and CDR2 are KGHSH and LQKENI. V was shortened by 3 bases and J by 9 bases, with 12 bases between the two germline ends. CDR3: CASSPAAGGEQFF. DNA for the CDR3: TGTGCCAGCTCACCGGCCGCCGGAGGTGAGCAGTTCTTC.

The V gene is TRBV7-9, the J gene TRBJ2-7; 9 bases agree with TRBD1. Germline V gives CDR1 SEHNR, CDR2 FQNEAQ (reference sequence). V dropped 1 base and J dropped 7; count of bases not matched to a gene: 5. The CDR3 spans 14 residues. CDR3 nucleotide sequence: TGTGCCAGCAGCTTAGACGGACAGGGGCGAGAGCAGTACTTC. It translates to CASSLDGQGREQYF.

The chain couples TRBV28 to TRBJ2-3, with 12 bases matching TRBD2. Losses at the gene ends were 5 bases for V and 4 bases for J; bases not matched to a gene: 4. Germline values: CDR1 MDHEN, CDR2 SYDVKM. The CDR3 runs to 15 residues. DNA for the CDR3: TGTGCCAGCAGTAATCCTAGCGGGAGGGCAGATACGCAGTATTTT. Its protein product is CASSNPSGRADTQYF.

The V call is TRBV4-3, the J call TRBJ2-1, with 10 bases that match TRBD2. This CDR3 comprises 18 residues. The V and J ends lost 2 bases and 8 bases, in that order; junction bases with no gene match: 15. In germline, CDR1 is LGHNA, CDR2 YSLEER. The chain's CDR3 is CASSQLLAGVPVPDEQFF. The CDR3 coding sequence is TGCGCCAGCAGCCAACTGCTAGCGGGAGTTCCCGTTCCGGATGAGCAGTTCTTC.

The V call is TRBV20-1, the J call TRBJ2-4; the D gene could be TRBD1 or TRBD2 (5 bases each). This CDR3 spans 13 amino acids. Germline lookup yields CDR1 DFQATT and CDR2 SNEGSKA (reference sequence). V was clipped by 3 bases and J by 4 bases, with 10 bases between them. The CDR3 reads CSASVREKNIQYF. The CDR3 DNA sequence: TGCAGTGCTAGTGTCAGGGAGAAAAACATTCAGTACTTC.

V is TRBV19 and J is TRBJ2-3; D call uncertain. The CDR3 sequence is 13 residues long. Trimming took 7 bases from V and 1 from J, leaving 9 bases between them. Germline CDR1 is LNHDA and CDR2 is SQIVND (reference sequence). The CDR3 region has the DNA TGTGCCAGTATAGGTTGGCGCACAGATACGCAGTATTTT. Its translation: CASIGWRTDTQYF.

The chain couples TRBV25-1 to TRBJ1-2; 8 bases map to TRBD1. CDR3 length: 14 amino acids. Germline CDR1 is MGHDK and CDR2 is SYGVNS. The V and J ends lost 4 bases and 4 bases, in that order; junction bases with no gene match: 5. CDR3 loop: CASSGQGFGYGYTF. CDR3 sequence (DNA): TGTGCCAGCAGTGGACAGGGGTTTGGCTATGGCTACACCTTC.

This chain links TRBV7-2 with TRBJ1-2; D call uncertain. CDR1 is SGHTA, CDR2 FQGNSA, per germline. The CDR3 spans 14 residues. Trimming removed 2 bases at V and 4 bases at J, with 11 bases between. CDR3 coding DNA: TGTGCCAGCAGCTTACCAGACCGTCCCTATGGCTACACCTTC. It codes for CASSLPDRPYGYTF.

This sequence joins TRBV19 and TRBJ1-4; D perhaps matches TRBD1 (5 bases). The V gene's germline CDR1 is LNHDA and CDR2 SQIVND (reference sequence). The CDR3 has 15 residues. Between the trimmed V and J ends, which lost 5 bases and 3 bases, there was a span of 13 bases. The CDR3 nucleotides are TGTGCCAGTAGTCCCGTCGGGGGAGCTAATGAAAAACTGTTTTTT. This codes for CASSPVGGANEKLFF.

The CDR3 is CASSLVTGRYGYTF. CDR3 coding DNA: TGTGCCAGCAGTTTAGTGACAGGGCGCTATGGCTACACCTTC. This sequence joins TRBV28 and TRBJ1-2; 7 bases align to TRBD1. Germline CDR1 is MDHEN and CDR2 is SYDVKM. The CDR3 is made up of 14 amino acids. The V and J ends lost 2 bases and 4 bases, in that order; junction bases with no gene match: 4.

V usage is TRBV4-1 and J usage is TRBJ2-7; D is unresolved. Per the germline V gene, CDR1 is MGHRA and CDR2 is YSYEKL. Trimming pared 0 bases from V and 3 bases from J, leaving 12 bases between. The CDR3 is made up of 15 amino acids. CDR3 protein: CASSQDHPGNYEQYF. CDR3 in DNA: TGCGCCAGCAGCCAAGATCACCCAGGCAACTACGAGCAGTACTTC.